Below, 14 T cell receptor beta chains from the same sample are listed, as sequenced in a study of a mutant IDH1 vaccine in newly diagnosed glioma. Generated by immunoSEQ multiplex PCR, the TCRdb table keeps only in-frame clones and is missing some. The data hold tens of thousands of clones, with 60% to 80% observed a single time. These receptors are not linked to any known antigen. The sample's time point: week 11, during vaccination. The investigators gave 300 ug of mutant IDH1 20-mer peptide in each vaccine dose, together with topical imiquimod. The sample here was PBMCs, taken from a glioma patient whose treatment included an IDH1 peptide vaccine. Receptor source: a man aged 25 to 40 with glioma.

The chain combines TRBV7-2 with TRBJ2-3; D may match TRBD1 or TRBD2 (5 bases each). Trimming removed 1 base at V and 2 bases at J, with 13 bases between. CDR3 length: 16 residues. Germline V gene sequence: CDR1 SGHTA, CDR2 FQGNSA. The CDR3 is CASSLVPGAYTDTQYF. In DNA, the CDR3 is TGTGCCAGCAGCTTAGTCCCCGGGGCGTACACAGATACGCAGTATTTT.

The chain joins TRBV27 to TRBJ1-6; D unclear. Trimming took off 2 bases at V and 5 bases at J, with 7 bases between the two ends. CDR1 MNHEY and CDR2 SMNVEV come from the germline V gene (reference sequence). This CDR3 region has 14 residues. The CDR3 DNA is TGTGCCAGCAGTTTAGTAGGACATAATTCACCCCTCCACTTT. Its translation is CASSLVGHNSPLHF.

The chain is built from TRBV19 and TRBJ1-2, with 7 positions matching TRBD1. The CDR3 is 15 residues long. V trimming: 6 bases; J trimming: 5 bases; junction bases outside the gene matches: 12. Per the germline V gene, CDR1 is LNHDA and CDR2 is SQIVND (reference sequence). For the CDR3, the DNA is TGTGCCAGTAGCGATGGACAGGTCGTACGGTATGGCTACACCTTC. Protein product: CASSDGQVVRYGYTF.

The rearrangement joins TRBV30 to TRBJ2-3; D ambiguous. Trimming took 5 bases from V and 2 from J, leaving 14 bases between them. Germline V gene sequence: CDR1 GTSNPN, CDR2 SVGIG (reference sequence). The CDR3 sequence is 14 residues long. CDR3 sequence: CAWVPNQNTDTQYF. DNA of the CDR3: TGTGCCTGGGTACCCAACCAGAACACAGATACGCAGTATTTT.

The V gene is TRBV5-6, the J gene TRBJ2-5; D is uncertain. Germline V gene data show CDR1 as SGHDT and CDR2 as YYEEEE. The CDR3 contains 11 residues. V gave up 4 bases and J gave up 2 bases, with 3 bases separating them. CDR3 sequence reads: CASSRQETQYF. The DNA of the CDR3 is TGTGCCAGCAGCCGACAAGAGACCCAGTACTTC. Variable domain in full (rest from reference TRBV5-6 and TRBJ2-5): DAGVTQSPTHLIKTRGQQVTLRCSPKSGHDTVSWYQQALGQGPQFIFQYYEEEERQRGNFPDRFSGHQFPNYSSELNVNALLLGDSALYLCASSRQETQYFGPGTRLLVL.

This rearrangement joins TRBV19 to TRBJ1-2; no clear D gene. This CDR3 has 12 residues. V lost 8 bases and J 4 bases, leaving 11 bases between the germline ends. Germline V gives CDR1 LNHDA, CDR2 SQIVND (reference sequence). Here the CDR3 DNA reads TGTGCCAGTGAAGGACGGGTCTATGGCTACACCTTC. This sequence encodes CASEGRVYGYTF.

V is TRBV29-1 and J is TRBJ2-7; 7 nucleotides align to TRBD2. Germline trimming cut 6 bases from V and 5 bases from J; bases unmatched to any gene: 10. Germline lookup yields CDR1 SQVTM and CDR2 ANQGSEA. CDR3 length: 13 residues. CDR3 amino acids: CSVRGRVANEQYF. CDR3 coding DNA: TGCAGCGTCAGAGGGAGGGTGGCCAACGAGCAGTACTTC.

This clone was counted between two and nine times. CDR3 loop: CASSPDGSGNTIYF. The CDR3 DNA follows: TGTGCCAGCAGTCCAGACGGCTCTGGAAACACCATATATTTT. This chain joins TRBV6-1 and TRBJ1-3; no definite D call. This CDR3 region has 14 residues. V lost 5 bases to trimming and J lost 0 bases, with 8 bases between them. Germline values: CDR1 MNHNS, CDR2 SASEGT.

The chain has TRBV10-3 and TRBJ1-5; unclear D gene. The CDR3 is made up of 12 amino acids. V was pared by 6 bases and J by 6 bases, with 9 bases between. Germline CDR1 reads ENHRY; CDR2 reads SYGVKD. The CDR3, as DNA: TGTGCCATCAGAGGAACGGGTCAGCCCCAGCATTTT. Translating it yields CAIRGTGQPQHF.

The chain employs TRBV7-8 and TRBJ2-2, with TRBD2 matching over 9 bases. Looked up from germline, CDR1 is SGHVS and CDR2 is FQNEAQ. After removal of 10 bases from V and 7 bases from J, the junction contained 19 bases not matched to a gene. The CDR3 consists of 17 residues. The CDR3 is CATPAYLLAGLNGELFF. In nucleotides, the CDR3 is TGTGCCACCCCAGCTTATCTCCTAGCGGGGTTGAACGGGGAGCTGTTTTTT.

The CDR3 DNA follows: TGTGCCAGCTCACCACCGGTGGGTCATCCCACTCAAGAGACCCAGTACTTC. This encodes CASSPPVGHPTQETQYF. The chain uses TRBV18 and TRBJ2-5; D unresolved. V was cut by 0 bases and J by 2 bases, with 16 bases left in between. The germline V gene encodes CDR1 KGHSH and CDR2 LQKENI. This CDR3 is 17 amino acids long.

The rearrangement links TRBV5-4 to TRBJ2-2; perhaps TRBD2 as D (5 bases). The CDR3 sequence is 12 residues long. Germline CDR1 SGHNT, CDR2 YYREEE (reference sequence). Between the trimmed V and J ends, which lost 0 bases and 8 bases, there was a span of 5 bases. The DNA for the CDR3 is TGTGCCAGCAGCTTGGAGCGGGGGGAGCTGTTTTTT. This codes for CASSLERGELFF.

In its sample, this clone ranks as medium-sized. The chain employs TRBV2 and TRBJ1-1; perhaps TRBD1 as D (5 bases). The CDR3 contains 15 residues. The germline V and J ends were trimmed by 2 bases and 3 bases, with 13 bases remaining between them. Germline lookup yields CDR1 SNHLY and CDR2 FYNNEI. The CDR3 DNA is TGTGCCAGCAGTGAATTATGGGGGGGTTACACTGAAGCTTTCTTT. Translated: CASSELWGGYTEAFF.

The rearrangement links TRBV2 to TRBJ1-4; no reliable D call. CDR3 size: 13 residues. Germline assignment: CDR1 SNHLY and CDR2 FYNNEI. With 8 bases removed from V and 3 bases from J, the gap between germline ends came to 10 bases. The CDR3 DNA reads TGTGCCAGCGGATTTAGGCCTAATGAAAAACTGTTTTTT. It is translated as CASGFRPNEKLFF. Variable domain in full (rest from reference TRBV2 and TRBJ1-4): EPEVTQTPSHQVTQMGQEVILRCVPISNHLYFYWYRQILGQKVEFLVSFYNNEISEKSEIFDDQFSVERPDGSNFTLKIRSTKLEDSAMYFCASGFRPNEKLFFGSGTQLSVL.